A selection of T cell receptor beta chains follows, all from one sample in a study of T cells after posttransplantation cyclophosphamide. Sequencing used immunoSEQ multiplex PCR; TCRdb keeps in-frame clones, though not all of them. The sample presents 42,000 or so clones, none singletons. Sequenced input: PBMCs. The receptor set was obtained from a woman aged 50 to 60 in good health and a related stem cell transplant donor. Both conserved end residues are part of each CDR3. D genes are given only for firm matches. A clone size is listed for some rows: how often the clone was seen (once, few, many), or a class if it is expanded.

V gene	J gene	D gene	clone size	CDR3 protein	CDR3 DNA
TRBV11-2	TRBJ2-5	.	many	CASSFEPGGTAQETQYF	TGTGCCAGCAGCTTCGAGCCTGGCGGGACAGCCCAAGAGACCCAGTACTTC
TRBV28	TRBJ2-7	.	.	CASSITGGSRHEQYF	TGTGCCAGCAGCATCACGGGGGGCAGTCGCCACGAGCAGTACTTC
TRBV6-5	TRBJ2-7	.	many	CASSRGVYEQYF	TGTGCCAGCAGTAGGGGCGTGTACGAGCAGTACTTC
TRBV11-3	TRBJ2-7	.	many	CASSPNSKGLVYEQYF	TGTGCCAGCAGCCCGAATAGTAAGGGACTCGTCTACGAGCAGTACTTC
TRBV30	TRBJ1-4	TRBD1	many	CAWRSGTGSEKLFF	TGTGCCTGGAGGTCCGGGACAGGCAGTGAAAAACTGTTTTTT
TRBV4-1	TRBJ1-2	.	many	CASSQDNRRGRHGYTF	TGCGCCAGCAGCCAAGATAATAGGAGGGGCAGGCATGGCTACACCTTC
TRBV25-1	TRBJ2-3	TRBD2	few	CASSGPGERGPGDTQYF	TGTGCCAGCAGTGGCCCGGGGGAGCGGGGGCCTGGAGATACGCAGTATTTT
TRBV11-2	TRBJ2-3	.	many	CASSSQGDTQYF	TGTGCCAGCAGCTCCCAGGGGGATACGCAGTATTTT
TRBV6-4	TRBJ2-1	.	.	CASSDRLGAIGHEQFF	TGTGCCAGCAGTGATAGGCTGGGGGCGATCGGTCATGAGCAGTTCTTC
TRBV29-1	TRBJ1-1	.	many	CSGATGLGTEAFF	TGCAGCGGCGCGACAGGCCTCGGCACTGAAGCTTTCTTT
TRBV5-1	TRBJ1-1	.	many	CASSLDGGAEAFF	TGCGCCAGCAGCTTAGACGGGGGGGCTGAAGCTTTCTTT
TRBV7-3	TRBJ1-1	TRBD1	many	CASSRTGLNTEAFF	TGTGCCAGCAGCCGGACAGGGCTGAACACTGAAGCTTTCTTT
TRBV7-8	TRBJ1-1	.	many	CASSLSVARVNTEAFF	TGTGCCAGCAGCTTATCTGTCGCCAGGGTGAACACTGAAGCTTTCTTT
TRBV2	TRBJ1-6	TRBD1	many	CASTWTGRNSPLHF	TGTGCCAGCACCTGGACAGGGAGAAATTCACCCCTCCACTTT
TRBV19	TRBJ1-5	.	many	CASSTTGSGQPQHF	TGTGCCAGTAGTACTACAGGGTCGGGGCAGCCCCAGCATTTT
TRBV7-2	TRBJ1-4	.	many	CASSAQSATNEKLFF	TGTGCCAGCAGCGCCCAAAGCGCAACTAATGAAAAACTGTTTTTT
TRBV30	TRBJ1-2	.	many	CAWSGGLNYGYTF	TGTGCCTGGAGTGGGGGACTGAACTATGGCTACACCTTC
TRBV5-1	TRBJ1-1	.	many	CASSLGRGTEAFF	TGCGCCAGCAGCTTGGGAAGGGGCACTGAAGCTTTCTTT
TRBV5-1	TRBJ2-1	TRBD2	many	CASSSRPLAGGIGEQFF	TGCGCCAGCAGCTCCCGACCCCTAGCGGGGGGGATAGGTGAGCAGTTCTTC
TRBV7-6	TRBJ2-3	.	many	CASSQSTDTQYF	TGTGCCAGCAGCCAAAGCACAGATACGCAGTATTTT
TRBV9	TRBJ2-2	.	many	CASSVLQGSTGELFF	TGTGCCAGCAGCGTCCTGCAGGGTAGTACCGGGGAGCTGTTTTTT
TRBV6-1	TRBJ1-4	TRBD1	many	CASSDRDRDEKLFF	TGTGCCAGCAGTGACCGCGACAGGGACGAAAAACTGTTTTTT
TRBV30	TRBJ1-4	TRBD1	many	CAWSVPGGFEKLFF	TGTGCCTGGAGTGTACCAGGGGGCTTTGAAAAACTGTTTTTT
TRBV7-3	TRBJ2-2	TRBD2	many	CASKRGEWTGELFF	TGTGCCAGCAAGCGGGGTGAATGGACCGGGGAGCTGTTTTTT
TRBV7-3	TRBJ2-7	TRBD1	many	CASSLTGTGDEQYF	TGTGCCAGCAGCTTAACCGGGACAGGAGACGAGCAGTACTTC
TRBV9	TRBJ1-2	.	many	CASSVGVGGLNYGYTF	TGTGCCAGCAGCGTAGGGGTAGGGGGTCTGAACTATGGCTACACCTTC
TRBV19	TRBJ2-7	TRBD1	many	CASSMVTGGIHEQYF	TGTGCCAGTAGTATGGTGACAGGGGGAATCCACGAGCAGTACTTC
TRBV2	TRBJ1-5	.	many	CASRLQNNQPQHF	TGTGCCAGCAGATTGCAGAACAATCAGCCCCAGCATTTT
TRBV5-6	TRBJ2-7	.	many	CASSLLVRGHEQYF	TGTGCCAGCAGCTTGTTGGTCAGGGGCCACGAGCAGTACTTC
TRBV5-6	TRBJ1-2	TRBD1	many	CASSSWTGGVSGYTF	TGTGCCAGCAGCTCCTGGACAGGGGGCGTAAGTGGCTACACCTTC
TRBV5-4	TRBJ1-4	.	many	CASSLIGGAEEKLFF	TGTGCCAGCAGCTTGATTGGGGGGGCTGAAGAAAAACTGTTTTTT
TRBV7-3	TRBJ1-5	TRBD1	many	CASSLRAGGDQPQHF	TGTGCCAGCAGCTTAAGGGCAGGGGGCGATCAGCCCCAGCATTTT